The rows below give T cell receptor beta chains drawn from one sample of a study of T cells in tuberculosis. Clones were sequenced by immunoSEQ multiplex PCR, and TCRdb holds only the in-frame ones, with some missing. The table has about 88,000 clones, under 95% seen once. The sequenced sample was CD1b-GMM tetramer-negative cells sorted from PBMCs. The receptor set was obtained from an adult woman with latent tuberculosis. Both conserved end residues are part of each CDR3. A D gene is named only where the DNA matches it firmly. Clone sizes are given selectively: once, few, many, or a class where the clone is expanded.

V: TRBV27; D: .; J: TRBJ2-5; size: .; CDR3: CASSLYSLGGKETQYF; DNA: TGTGCCAGCAGTTTATATTCCCTAGGGGGTAAAGAGACCCAGTACTTC
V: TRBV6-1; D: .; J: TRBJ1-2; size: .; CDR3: CASKAGTNYGYTF; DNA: TGTGCCAGCAAGGCGGGAACCAACTATGGCTACACCTTC
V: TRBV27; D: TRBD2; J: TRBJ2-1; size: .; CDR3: CASVRTSGGSSYNEQFF; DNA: TGTGCCAGCGTAAGAACTAGCGGGGGAAGCTCCTACAATGAGCAGTTCTTC
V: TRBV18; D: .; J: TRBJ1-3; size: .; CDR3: CASSPPVTGSGNTIYF; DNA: TGTGCCAGCTCACCTCCCGTCACGGGTTCTGGAAACACCATATATTTT
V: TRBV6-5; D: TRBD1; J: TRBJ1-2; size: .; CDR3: CASSRDRTDGYTF; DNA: TGTGCCAGCAGTCGGGACAGGACGGATGGCTACACCTTC
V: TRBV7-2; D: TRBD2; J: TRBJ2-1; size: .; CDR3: CASSLVGTSGGNEQFF; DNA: TGTGCCAGCAGCTTAGTCGGGACTAGCGGGGGTAATGAGCAGTTCTTC
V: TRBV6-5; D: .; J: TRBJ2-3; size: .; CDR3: CASSYGGYGSTDTQYF; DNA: TGTGCCAGCAGTTACGGGGGGTATGGGTCGACAGATACGCAGTATTTT
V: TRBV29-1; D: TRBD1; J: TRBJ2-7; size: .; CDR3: CSAGTGNVFGVQYF; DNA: TGCAGCGCAGGGACAGGGAATGTTTTTGGGGTACAGTACTTC
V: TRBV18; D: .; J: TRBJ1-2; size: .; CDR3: CASSPPVVGGTYTF; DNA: TGTGCCAGCTCACCACCGGTTGTAGGGGGAACCTACACCTTC
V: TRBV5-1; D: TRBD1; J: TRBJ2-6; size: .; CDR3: CASSAPGQAVSGANVLTF; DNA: TGCGCCAGCAGCGCCCCGGGACAGGCAGTCTCTGGGGCCAACGTCCTGACTTTC
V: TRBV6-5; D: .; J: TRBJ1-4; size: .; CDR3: CASSLTPATNEKLFF; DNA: TGTGCCAGCAGTTTGACACCGGCGACTAATGAAAAACTGTTTTTT
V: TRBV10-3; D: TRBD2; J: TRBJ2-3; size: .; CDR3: CAISAGTSGTSTDTQYF; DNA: TGTGCCATCAGCGCCGGGACTAGCGGGACTAGCACAGATACGCAGTATTTT
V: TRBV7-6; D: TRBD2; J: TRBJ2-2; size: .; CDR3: CASSRLAGSGELFF; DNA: TGTGCCAGCAGCCGACTAGCCGGGTCCGGGGAGCTGTTTTTT
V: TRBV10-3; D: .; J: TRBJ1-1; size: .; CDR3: CAISESAAAGAEAFF; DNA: TGTGCCATCAGTGAGTCGGCGGCCGCGGGGGCTGAAGCTTTCTTT
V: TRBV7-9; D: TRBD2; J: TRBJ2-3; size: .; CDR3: CASSPTDGGGASTDTQYF; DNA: TGTGCCAGCAGCCCGACGGACGGCGGGGGGGCTAGCACAGATACGCAGTATTTT
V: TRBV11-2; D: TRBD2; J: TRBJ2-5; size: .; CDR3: CASSYAAGGLETQYF; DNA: TGTGCCAGCAGCTACGCAGCGGGGGGGCTGGAGACCCAGTACTTC
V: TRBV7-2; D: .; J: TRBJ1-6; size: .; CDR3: CASLHRGSPLHF; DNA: TGTGCCAGTCTCCATCGGGGTTCACCCCTCCACTTT
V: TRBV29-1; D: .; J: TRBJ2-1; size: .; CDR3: CSAIKGGMNEQFF; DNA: TGCAGCGCCATAAAGGGAGGAATGAATGAGCAGTTCTTC
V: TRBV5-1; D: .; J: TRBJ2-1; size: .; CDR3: CASSLGRGRLYNEQFF; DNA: TGCGCCAGCAGCTTGGGGCGGGGACGTCTCTACAATGAGCAGTTCTTC
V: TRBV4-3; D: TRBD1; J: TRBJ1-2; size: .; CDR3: CASSQVGTGGNYGYTF; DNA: TGCGCCAGCAGCCAAGTTGGGACAGGGGGCAACTATGGCTACACCTTC
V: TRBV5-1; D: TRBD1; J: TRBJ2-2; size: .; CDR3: CASTRTGTNTGELFF; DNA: TGCGCCAGCACCCGGACAGGGACGAACACCGGGGAGCTGTTTTTT
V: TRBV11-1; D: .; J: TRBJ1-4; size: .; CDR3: CASSRGGRTNEKLFF; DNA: TGTGCCAGCAGCCGGGGGGGACGGACTAATGAAAAACTGTTTTTT
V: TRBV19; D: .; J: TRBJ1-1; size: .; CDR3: CASSIMAGTNTEAFF; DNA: TGTGCCAGTAGTATAATGGCGGGGACGAACACTGAAGCTTTCTTT
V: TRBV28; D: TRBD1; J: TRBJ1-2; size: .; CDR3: CASSLPGTAYGYTF; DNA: TGTGCCAGCTCCCTGCCCGGGACAGCCTATGGCTACACCTTC
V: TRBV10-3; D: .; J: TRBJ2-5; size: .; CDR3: CAISPSYSAGETQYF; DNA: TGTGCCATCAGCCCTAGCTATTCCGCTGGGGAGACCCAGTACTTC
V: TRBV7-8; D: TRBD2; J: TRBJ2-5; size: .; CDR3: CASNTRGGPGFETQYF; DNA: TGTGCCAGCAACACCCGCGGGGGGCCGGGTTTTGAGACCCAGTACTTC
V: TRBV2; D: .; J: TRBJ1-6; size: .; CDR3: CASSANRVSYNSPLHF; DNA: TGTGCCAGCAGTGCCAACAGGGTCTCCTATAATTCACCCCTCCACTTT
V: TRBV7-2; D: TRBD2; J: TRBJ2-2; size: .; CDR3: CASSASGGLSGELFF; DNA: TGTGCCAGCAGCGCCAGCGGGGGGCTTAGCGGGGAGCTGTTTTTT
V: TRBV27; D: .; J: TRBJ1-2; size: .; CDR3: CASSLSARNGYTF; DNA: TGTGCCAGCAGTTTATCGGCCCGAAATGGCTACACCTTC
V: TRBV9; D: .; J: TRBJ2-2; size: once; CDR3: CASSVQGLDTGELFF; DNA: TGTGCCAGCAGCGTACAGGGCTTGGACACCGGGGAGCTGTTTTTT
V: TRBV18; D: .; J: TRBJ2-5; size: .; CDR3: CASSPLRGQETQYF; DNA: TGTGCCAGCTCACCACTCAGGGGCCAAGAGACCCAGTACTTC
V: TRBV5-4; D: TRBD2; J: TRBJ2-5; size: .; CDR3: CASSLDGSGGQETQYF; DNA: TGTGCCAGCAGCTTGGATGGTAGCGGGGGCCAAGAGACCCAGTACTTC
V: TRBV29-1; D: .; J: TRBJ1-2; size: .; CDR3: CSVEGGTGVGHTF; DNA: TGCAGCGTTGAGGGGGGTACGGGCGTTGGCCACACCTTC
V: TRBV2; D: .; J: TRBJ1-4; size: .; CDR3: CASTSAFGINEKLFF; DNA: TGTGCCAGCACCTCAGCGTTTGGTATTAATGAAAAACTGTTTTTT